This record looks at one T cell receptor beta chain sequence and its context. No antigen is known for it. There are 13 residues in the CDR3. Germline CDR1 reads ENHRY; CDR2 reads SYGVKD. V lost 10 bases and J lost 7, with 19 bases in between. These data come from a study of graft-versus-host responses after intestinal transplantation. About the research overall: Induction using anti-thymocyte globulin, followed by tacrolimus and steroids for two to three years, was given to all recipients.

Overall study findings and caveats: In recipient marrow, GvH clones were found, and some appeared first in ileum or blood. Circulating GvH clones peaking coincided with falling HvG clones soon after transplant.

TCRdb's table, derived via immunoSEQ multiplex PCR, lists solely in-frame clones and lacks some. Of 70,000 to 100,000 clones detected, roughly 91% appear once; the ten largest clones hold under 0.4%. This chain connects TRBV10-3 to TRBJ1-1; possible D gene TRBD1, 5 bases. Specimen: unstimulated CD4+ T cells sorted from spleen or lymph node cells, collected before intestinal transplant. The receptor was isolated from a human donor who received an intestinal transplant. CDR3 sequence: CATIGRGMGEAFF. In DNA form, the CDR3 reads TGTGCCACCATCGGGAGGGGAATGGGTGAAGCTTTCTTT.